This TCR beta chain was obtained from a study of blood T cell repertoires in COVID-19. In germline, CDR1 is LGHDT, CDR2 YNNKEL (reference sequence). The V end was cut by 6 bases, the J end by 0 bases, with 11 bases between. The CDR3 length is 14 residues. The table came from immunoSEQ multiplex PCR; TCRdb's copy has only in-frame clones and leaves some out. The sample records some 490,000 clones, roughly nine tenths being singletons. This TCR was recovered from a woman aged 60-75 years who had recovered from COVID-19. What was sequenced was PBMCs or T cells enriched from blood (not recorded which). The gene calls are TRBV3-1 (or the pseudogene TRBV3-2) and TRBJ1-1, with D maybe TRBD1 (5 bases). CDR3 DNA sequence: TGTGCCAGCAGTCTCGGAGGGGTGAACACTGAAGCTTTCTTT. Translating it yields CASSLGGVNTEAFF.